The subject of this entry is one TCR beta chain. Its binding antigen is unknown. No per-base quality is available; no much larger clone lies one base away. The cohort was made up of several hundred healthy bone marrow donors. Cohort members were all nominally healthy when sampled, although unrecorded immune exposures were likely present. The donor tested CMV seropositive, placing the donor among the approximately 310 seropositive members of the cohort. A peripheral blood sample was collected from each donor, and TCR beta sequencing was performed on peripheral blood mononuclear cells. Genomic DNA was extracted from the blood cell samples with the Qiagen DNeasy Blood Extraction Kit. This entry is derived from a study of cytomegalovirus exposure and HLA in healthy donors (dated by TCRdb to about 2017). At the level of the whole study: An earlier analysis of several hundred of the donors reported approximately 300 Gb of sequence data and around 110 million unique TCR beta sequences from 150 million to 200 million T cells. Roughly 300 gigabases of sequencing data and tens of millions of unique TCR sequences were included in an early release covering 550 to 800 HLA-typed donors. The genetic ancestry cluster associated with self-reported Caucasian donors included 81% of the 398 genotyped donors. The study was designed to test whether signatures of past pathogen exposure could be identified by cataloging public T cell receptors. Using immunosequencing, the study profiled T cell repertoires from 666 subjects and related those repertoires to cytomegalovirus serostatus. Along with the approximately 700-subject first cohort, a separate validation cohort of over a hundred different subjects was used. The study combined high-throughput TCR immunosequencing, statistical association of individual TCRs with disease status, and machine learning to predict cytomegalovirus infection status. A later analysis re-analyzed previously published TCR beta repertoires from roughly 690 donors and added high-resolution HLA genotyping to study TCR occurrence patterns. Rather than using new phenotypic data, the later analysis identified candidate immune exposures from TCR beta sequences and from how often those sequences occurred across donors. An earlier analysis of approximately 640 of the donors applied high-throughput TCR beta sequencing to assess whether each TCR beta V gene segment acted as functional or pseudogenic. Donor age, sex, ethnicity and CMV serostatus were compiled together with the repertoire data. Genome-wide SNP genotypes for about 55% of the roughly 670 donors were used in a later genetic analysis, which treated that subset as a discovery cohort. All discovery cohort repertoires had been generated using a single sequencing platform. HLA typing covered class I and class II loci at four-digit resolution. The number of typed donors differed by locus: roughly 629-640 for A, B, C, DRB1 and DQB1; 500 to 550 for DQA1; approximately 610 for DPA1; and some 470 for DPB1. Because of strong linkage in the cohort, 4 to 6 DR-DQ haplotypes were treated as single units for association and clustering. Among some 410 genotyped donors of the cohort, an average of approximately 230,000 unique TCR beta nucleotide sequences were sequenced per donor, roughly 18% of them non-productive.

Ends trimmed: V by 6 bases, J by 2 bases; bases unmatched to a gene: 5. The CDR3 sequence holds 15 residues, the cysteine and phenylalanine included. Of the read, only the CDR3 DNA is kept; its 45 bases are in frame from base 1. In the germline V gene, CDR1 corresponds to MDHEN and CDR2 to SYDVKM. Library prep was done by the immunoSEQ multiplex PCR assay. For the multiplex PCR, a mixture combining 60 forward primers for TCR Vbeta segments and 13 reverse primers for TCR Jbeta segments was used. Amplification of the CDR3 region of rearranged TCR beta genes was performed with a multiplex PCR assay on genomic DNA. The Illumina HiSeq System was used to sequence the amplified TCR beta libraries as 87-base-pair reads. The authors processed their data as follows. A later analysis counted tens of millions of unique TCR beta chains across the 550 to 750 repertoires, and some 11 million of these chains were shared by at least two donors. To remove PCR and sequencing errors, raw reads were error-corrected and collapsed into unique sequences using a nearest-neighbor algorithm that merged closely related sequences. CDR3 sequences were aligned to IMGT reference sequences to assign V, D and J gene segments. For a sequence to be retained, a match of at least six nucleotides to both a V gene segment and a J gene segment was required. Rearrangements were called productive when the CDR3 lacked stop codons and stayed in frame with V and J; all others were non-productive. CDR3 was defined according to IMGT convention as the region running from the second conserved V-encoded cysteine to the conserved J-encoded phenylalanine. The earlier analysis of around 640 of the donors excluded sequences that lacked an unambiguous match to a single V gene segment. An earlier analysis of under 750 of the donors called V segments functional above 56.7% productive rearrangements and segregating when the between-donor standard deviation exceeded 5%. To diagnose cytomegalovirus status from the catalog of TCR beta chain sequences, a statistical classification framework was built. In a later analysis, TCR nucleotide sequences were compared against IMGT/GENE-DB human TR gene sequences so that V and J genes could be assigned. A later analysis assigned CDR3 sequences and most-parsimonious VDJ recombination scenarios with the TCRdist pipeline. In a later analysis, every TCR beta chain was defined by the combination of its CDR3 amino acid sequence and its V-gene family, and reads without a unique V-gene family were dropped. In a later analysis, around 650 highly shared, low-generation-probability nucleotide sequences were removed to address suspected cross-contamination and a sequencing artifact. In a later analysis, a clonal expansion index was calculated for each public chain from normalized within-repertoire ranks of inferred template counts. In a later analysis, generation probabilities were computed with a VDJ recombination model fitted to out-of-frame rearrangements, and the resulting probabilities were checked against IGoR. In a later analysis, hypergeometric tests were used to score TCR-TCR, TCR-HLA and TCR-CMV co-occurrence, with a repertoire-size bias correction applied to TCR pairs. In a later analysis, false discovery rates were estimated by permuting HLA or CMV assignments 20 times. In a later analysis, co-occurring TCRs were grouped with DBSCAN, and TCRdist sequence similarity was added when clustering was performed within HLA-allele-positive subsets. Repertoires with fewer than 30,000 or more than 120,000 public chains, plus five repertoires with anomalous nucleotide sharing, were excluded from co-occurrence clustering. TCRdb obtained this table from immuneACCESS and retained in-frame rearrangements with V and J assigned. These tables miss some clones; where compared with another copy, unresolved V genes account for less than half of the shortfall, and the remainder is unexplained. V and J calls and clone size are as listed in that table; D and trimming were resolved from the DNA. This sample lists roughly 110,000 clones; roughly three quarters were detected once. The leading ten clones occupy around 3% of the sample.

The investigation overall reported the following: When HLA alleles, especially DR and DQ, strongly co-occurred, TCR associations were difficult to assign to individual alleles. This cohort had only TCR beta chains sequenced, and the lack of alpha or paired-chain data limited which features could be detected. A cluster of highly shared sequence variants was judged likely to represent a technical artifact of the sequencing pipeline. A further reported finding was that TCR beta sequences accurately predicted the HLA-A and HLA-B alleles for most subjects in the first cohort. Because the 87-base-pair reads could not distinguish some IMGT-functional V segments, including TRBV6-2 and TRBV6-3, those segments were excluded. An association between a missense DCLRE1C variant and V-gene and J-gene trimming of TCR beta chains was found in a later genetic analysis and replicated in an independent cohort. A later analysis associated 16,951 TCR beta sequences with specific HLA alleles at a false discovery rate of 0.05. In vitro tests confirmed that a few of the cytomegalovirus-associated TCR beta chains recognize cytomegalovirus antigens. For the cohort, immune exposure information was limited to CMV serostatus. According to the authors, the approach could potentially be generalized to other disease states and immunological phenotypes. A later analysis reported that several top co-occurrence clusters appeared linked to parvovirus B19, influenza, CMV and Epstein-Barr virus. According to a later analysis, TCR association rates differed among HLA loci, with DRB1 alleles showing the most associated TCRs and HLA-C alleles showing the fewest. Because HLA typing was missing for some donors at each locus, association tests included only the typed subset. The study listed 170 or so TCR beta chains as associated with cytomegalovirus. Across donors, most TCR sequences were observed very rarely, whereas some public TCRs were present in many individuals. Compared with the 666-donor mean, donors in an Asian-associated ancestry cluster had fewer N-insertions in productive TCRs, according to a later genetic analysis. A later analysis found that most CMV-associated TCR beta chains appeared HLA-restricted, with HLA associations seemingly driven largely by CMV exposure. Sequencing depth was assumed to be roughly uniform across donors in the presence/absence analyses, though that assumption may not hold. Correlated functional status among segregating V segments might reflect linkage disequilibrium, but an unknown experimental factor could not be ruled out. The earlier analysis of about 600 of the donors excluded some 15 rarely observed V segments, including chromosome 9 orphons, because counts were too low. In a later analysis, HLA-associated TCR beta chains were found to be more clonally expanded and to have lower generation probabilities than equally common non-associated chains. The classifier was reported to diagnose cytomegalovirus status with high specificity and sensitivity in both the original and validation cohorts. In an earlier analysis of approximately 590 of the donors, most TCR beta V segments were observed in productive rearrangements about 87% or about 30% of the time, broadly matching IMGT annotations.

This receptor was taken from a woman younger than 30 in good health and CMV-seropositive. The rearrangement combines TRBV28 with TRBJ1-3, and 9 junctional nucleotides match TRBD1. Material for sequencing was PBMCs. The CDR3 protein sequence reads: CASRITGGPGNTIYF. The bases read TGTGCCAGCAGGATCACAGGGGGCCCTGGAAACACCATATATTTT.